Below are 24 T cell receptor beta chains sequenced from a single sample in a study of cytomegalovirus exposure and HLA in healthy donors. The PCR had 60 Vbeta and 13 Jbeta primers. Here immunoSEQ multiplex PCR was the method, and the copy in TCRdb shows in-frame clones only, minus some. The sample contains approximately 98,000 clones, about 74% of which appear only once. Sequencing was done on a sample of PBMCs. The source of these receptors is a male donor in good health and CMV-seronegative.

V gene TRBV6-5 combines with J gene TRBJ1-1; D perhaps matches TRBD1 (5 bases). V was shortened by 8 bases and J by 5 bases, with 18 bases between the two germline ends. The CDR3 runs to 14 residues. Germline CDR1 reads MNHEY; CDR2 reads SVGAGI. The CDR3 reads CASALRGARTEAFF. The CDR3 DNA reads TGTGCCAGCGCCCTTAGGGGCGCGAGGACTGAAGCTTTCTTT.

This clone occurred once. The chain has TRBV18 and TRBJ2-3, with 10 bases identical to TRBD1. Looked up from germline, CDR1 is KGHSH and CDR2 is LQKENI. V lost 3 bases and J lost 6; bases outside the gene matches: 21. The CDR3 is 20 amino acids. CDR3 residues: CASSPWTGGTSLNSRDTQYF. In DNA, the CDR3 is TGTGCCAGCTCACCGTGGACAGGGGGTACGAGTCTCAACTCACGGGATACGCAGTATTTT.

V gene TRBV9 combines with J gene TRBJ2-1; D might be TRBD2 (6 bases). This CDR3 spans 16 amino acids. V lost 1 base to trimming and J lost 2 bases, with 13 bases between them. Germline V CDR1 and CDR2: SGDLS, YYNGEE. The chain's CDR3 is CASSVSTRETYNEQFF. The CDR3 nucleotides read TGTGCCAGCAGCGTATCGACTAGGGAGACCTACAATGAGCAGTTCTTC.

The table lists this clone with a few counts. The chain is built from TRBV9 and TRBJ1-3; 12 bases line up with TRBD1. V lost 3 bases and J lost 6; bases outside the gene matches: 10. The germline gives CDR1 SGDLS, CDR2 YYNGEE. The CDR3 is 17 amino acids. The DNA for the CDR3 is TGTGCCAGCAGCGCAACATTGGGACAGGGGGCCCAAAACACCATATATTTT. Encoded protein: CASSATLGQGAQNTIYF. The variable domain in full, with the rest retrieved from reference TRBV9 and TRBJ1-3, is DSGVTQTPKHLITATGQRVTLRCSPRSGDLSVYWYQQSLDQGLQFLIQYYNGEERAKGNILERFSAQQFPDLHSELNLSSLELGDSALYFCASSATLGQGAQNTIYFGEGSWLTVV.

The CDR3 DNA follows: TGTGCCAGCAGCCCAACCCCCCGGGGTAGCGGGAGGGGCGATCTCGGCAATGAGCAGTTCTTC. Translating it yields CASSPTPRGSGRGDLGNEQFF. The chain combines TRBV7-3 with TRBJ2-1; 11 bases align to TRBD2. CDR3 size: 21 residues. Per the germline V gene, CDR1 is SGHTA and CDR2 is FQGTGA. Trimming at V came to 5 bases and at J to 6 bases, leaving 24 bases not matched to a gene. Variable domain in full (rest from reference TRBV7-3 and TRBJ2-1): GAGVSQTPSNKVTEKGKYVELRCDPISGHTALYWYRQSLGQGPEFLIYFQGTGAADDSGLPNDRFFAVRPEGSVSTLKIQRTERGDSAVYLCASSPTPRGSGRGDLGNEQFFGPGTRLTVL.

The V call is TRBV29-1, the J call TRBJ2-5; D gene ambiguous. Trimming shortened V by 2 bases and J by 2 bases, and 6 bases separated the two germline ends. This CDR3 is 12 amino acids long. The germline gives CDR1 SQVTM, CDR2 ANQGSEA. The DNA for the CDR3 is TGCAGCGTTGAAATTTTACAAGAGACCCAGTACTTC. It codes for CSVEILQETQYF.

Remarks on this clone: The sample carries other DNA sequences with the same CDR3. The chain recombines TRBV11-2 with TRBJ1-1; D is perhaps TRBD1 (5 bases). Trimming pared 3 bases from V and 1 base from J, leaving 9 bases between. CDR3 size: 14 residues. CDR1 is SGHAT and CDR2 is FQNNGV in the germline V gene. CDR3 sequence: CASSLARGNTEAFF. The CDR3, as DNA: TGTGCCAGCAGCTTGGCTAGGGGGAACACTGAAGCTTTCTTT.

J is TRBJ2-7 and V is TRBV6-1, with D perhaps TRBD2 (5 bases). Germline assignment: CDR1 MNHNS and CDR2 SASEGT. Trimming took 7 bases from V and 2 from J, leaving 12 bases between them. The CDR3 runs to 13 residues. The CDR3 coding sequence is TGTGCCAGCACGTATGGACTGGCCTACGAGCAGTACTTC. Its protein product is CASTYGLAYEQYF.

The chain is built from TRBV28 and TRBJ2-7; a weak D match, TRBD2 (6 bases). Germline CDR1 and CDR2: MDHEN and SYDVKM. CDR3 length: 16 residues. The V and J ends lost 4 bases and 0 bases respectively, with 16 bases between them. CDR3 sequence: CASSSSGVGSSYEQYF. Here the CDR3 DNA reads TGTGCCAGCAGTTCCTCGGGGGTAGGTTCCTCCTACGAGCAGTACTTC.

V is TRBV9 and J is TRBJ1-1; D not certain. The CDR3 has 15 amino acids. Germline assignment: CDR1 SGDLS and CDR2 YYNGEE. Trimming shortened V by 4 bases and J by 0 bases, and 13 bases separated the two germline ends. The CDR3 DNA follows: TGTGCCAGCAGCCCCCGGGAACTAATGAACACTGAAGCTTTCTTT. Protein sequence: CASSPRELMNTEAFF.

The chain recombines TRBV30 with TRBJ1-5; D not resolved. Germline V gene lookup returns CDR1 GTSNPN and CDR2 SVGIG (reference sequence). This CDR3 comprises 16 residues. Trimming took 2 bases from V and 0 from J, leaving 14 bases between them. The CDR3 DNA follows: TGTGCCTGGAGTACTCGGGGAATCAATAGCAATCAGCCCCAGCATTTT. Translated, it gives CAWSTRGINSNQPQHF.

The CDR3 region has the DNA TGTGCCAGCAGCGCGGGGGGCAACAGCTACGAGCAGTACTTC. It is translated as CASSAGGNSYEQYF. The chain joins TRBV9 to TRBJ2-7, with D possibly TRBD2 on 7 matching bases. The germline gives CDR1 SGDLS, CDR2 YYNGEE. This CDR3 comprises 14 residues. The V gene lost 3 bases and the J gene lost 3 bases, with 13 bases spanning the gap.

The rearrangement joins TRBV5-4 to TRBJ2-7; TRBD1 matches at 7 bases. The CDR3 is 15 amino acids. The junction had 5 bases not matched to a gene; V was cut back by 2 bases and J by 0 bases. Germline V gene lookup returns CDR1 SGHNT and CDR2 YYREEE (reference sequence). CDR3 coding DNA: TGTGCCAGCAGCTTACCGGGACAGCGCTCCTACGAGCAGTACTTC. It codes for CASSLPGQRSYEQYF.

The chain is built from TRBV29-1 and TRBJ2-7; TRBD1 matches at 9 bases. J was trimmed by 5 bases and V by 1 base; bases with no gene match: 0. Germline CDR1 reads SQVTM; CDR2 reads ANQGSEA. There are 12 residues in the CDR3. CDR3 coding DNA: TGCAGCGTTGAAGGGACAGGGGACGAGCAGTACTTC. This encodes CSVEGTGDEQYF.

The rearrangement uses TRBV13 and TRBJ2-7, with 13 bases lining up with TRBD2. The CDR3 is made up of 18 amino acids. Germline lookup yields CDR1 PRHDT and CDR2 FYEKMQ (reference sequence). V trimming: 5 bases; J trimming: 0 bases; junction bases outside the gene matches: 10. CDR3 protein: CASSIMGLAGTSSYEQYF. The CDR3 DNA reads TGTGCCAGCAGCATAATGGGACTAGCGGGAACTAGCTCCTACGAGCAGTACTTC.

This clone was counted between two and nine times. The chain has TRBV5-1 and TRBJ2-7; 7 bases align to TRBD1. Germline-derived CDR1 and CDR2 are SGHRS and YFSETQ. CDR3 size: 12 residues. V dropped 4 bases and J dropped 4; count of bases not matched to a gene: 2. The CDR3: CASSQDRYEQYF. The CDR3, as DNA: TGCGCCAGCAGCCAGGACAGGTACGAGCAGTACTTC.

This rearrangement joins TRBV28 to TRBJ2-4; 7 bases are shared with TRBD1. Per germline, CDR1 MDHEN and CDR2 SYDVKM. V lost 9 bases to trimming and J lost 0 bases; unmatched junction nucleotides: 20. This CDR3 has 19 amino acids. In DNA form, the CDR3 reads TGTGCCAGTCATACGGCCCGGGACAGCCAGGACCTAGCCAAAAACATTCAGTACTTC. Amino acid sequence: CASHTARDSQDLAKNIQYF.

V gene TRBV2 combines with J gene TRBJ2-5; 11 bases line up with TRBD2. The CDR3 contains 16 residues. Trimming removed 6 bases from V and 5 bases from J; junction bases left unmatched: 11. Germline assignment: CDR1 SNHLY and CDR2 FYNNEI. Here the CDR3 DNA reads TGTGCCAGCAGGAAACTAGCGGGGGCGGCGGTGGAGACCCAGTACTTC. Its translation is CASRKLAGAAVETQYF.

The rearrangement joins TRBV6-5 to TRBJ1-3; 7 bases are a match to TRBD1. Germline trimming cut 1 base from V and 5 bases from J; bases unmatched to any gene: 5. The CDR3 consists of 15 residues. Per the germline V gene, CDR1 is MNHEY and CDR2 is SVGAGI. This chain's CDR3 is CASSYLRQGRNTIYF. CDR3 sequence (DNA): TGTGCCAGCAGTTACTTGAGACAGGGACGAAACACCATATATTTT.

The chain combines TRBV29-1 with TRBJ2-7; 7 nucleotides line up with TRBD1. The CDR3 has 13 amino acids. With V trimmed by 4 bases and J by 5 bases, 8 bases remained unmatched. Germline CDR1 SQVTM, CDR2 ANQGSEA. The CDR3 DNA is TGCAGCGTTGTAACAGGGGTGGTCCACGAGCAGTACTTC. Its protein product is CSVVTGVVHEQYF.

This clone has just one count. This chain connects TRBV28 to TRBJ1-1; D is possibly TRBD1 (6 bases). This CDR3 spans 12 amino acids. V lost 6 bases to trimming and J lost 5 bases, with 10 bases between them. Germline CDR1 is MDHEN and CDR2 is SYDVKM. The CDR3 here is CASRTGWTEAFF. The CDR3 DNA is TGTGCCAGCAGAACAGGGTGGACTGAAGCTTTCTTT.

This clone was seen a handful of times. The CDR3, as DNA: TGTGCCAGCAGCTCCCCAAGCGACCCGACCTACGAGCAGTACTTC. Its protein product is CASSSPSDPTYEQYF. The chain is built from TRBV11-2 and TRBJ2-7; no firm D call. Trimming cost V 4 bases and J 2 bases, with 15 bases left between them. This CDR3 region has 15 residues. Germline V CDR1 and CDR2: SGHAT, FQNNGV.

The chain couples TRBV30 to TRBJ2-7; 7 bases agree with TRBD1. V gave up 3 bases and J gave up 2 bases; unmatched junction bases: 7. Germline V gene data show CDR1 as GTSNPN and CDR2 as SVGIG (reference sequence). The CDR3 contains 14 residues. Here the CDR3 reads CAWSAGQGAYEQYF. For the CDR3, the DNA is TGTGCCTGGAGCGCCGGGCAGGGGGCCTACGAGCAGTACTTC.

This clone was observed a single time. The V gene is TRBV6-6, the J gene TRBJ1-5; possibly TRBD1 for D (5 bases). The CDR3 is 14 residues long. The germline CDR1 and CDR2 sequences are MNHNY and SVGAGI (reference sequence). Trimming left V 1 base short and J 4 bases short, with 8 bases between. CDR3 bases: TGTGCCAGCAGTTACTATCGGGGGAATCAGCCCCAGCATTTT. This translates into CASSYYRGNQPQHF.